These 9 T cell receptor beta chains came from one sample sequenced in a study of blood T cells in healthy people across ages. Sample-barcoded 5' priming and a J-beta primer mix drove a second PCR of roughly 6 to 12 cycles. MiXCR, run by TCRdb on the 5' RACE reads, gives a single entry per CDR3 protein. The sample yields hundreds of thousands of distinct CDR3 sequences, approximately 44% seen once. Sequencing input: blood. The receptors originated from a man in his sixties in good health.

This sequence joins TRBV9 and TRBJ1-1, with a possible D match to TRBD1 (6 bases). Per germline, CDR1 SGDLS and CDR2 YYNGEE. CDR3 length: 15 residues. V lost 0 bases, J lost 4 bases, and 13 bases lay in between. CDR3 bases: TGTGCCAGCAGCGTAGATCCAGGGGCTCCCACTGAAGCTTTCTTT. It is translated as CASSVDPGAPTEAFF.

The V gene is TRBV20-1, the J gene TRBJ2-3, with 10 bases that match TRBD1. Trimming removed 6 bases from V and 4 bases from J; junction bases left unmatched: 10. This CDR3 is built from 15 residues. Germline loops: CDR1 DFQATT, CDR2 SNEGSKA (reference sequence). The CDR3 bases are TGCAGTGCGTTAACCCGGACAGGGGGGCCAGATACGCAGTATTTT. It is translated as CSALTRTGGPDTQYF.

The rearrangement links TRBV15 to TRBJ1-2, with D perhaps matching TRBD1 (5 bases). The CDR3 is made up of 17 amino acids. Germline values: CDR1 LNHNV, CDR2 YYDKDF (reference sequence). The ends were cut back, 0 bases at V and 0 bases at J, with 14 bases in the middle. In DNA form, the CDR3 reads TGTGCCACCAGCAGAGATAATCCCGGGACTTCTAACTATGGCTACACCTTC. Residues: CATSRDNPGTSNYGYTF.

Concerning this clonotype itself: The junction departs from the called germline gene at one end, perhaps through a read error. The chain links TRBV12-3 or TRBV12-4 to TRBJ2-3; D possibly matches TRBD1 or TRBD2 (5 bases each). CDR3 size: 17 residues. The CDR3 loop is CAGSYEPGLGSADTQYF. CDR3 nucleotide sequence: TGTGCCGGCAGCTATGAACCGGGGCTCGGATCCGCAGATACGCAGTATTTT.

Many counts were recorded for this clonotype. The chain links TRBV7-2 to TRBJ2-3; D possibly corresponds to TRBD2 (6 bases). The CDR3 length is 16 residues. V lost 5 bases to trimming and J lost 0 bases, with 15 bases between them. CDR1 and CDR2 from the germline V gene are SGHTA and FQGNSA. CDR3 nucleotides: TGTGCCAGCAGCCCCGGGGGAGCGGCTAGCACAGATACGCAGTATTTT. Its translation is CASSPGGAASTDTQYF. Full variable domain (remainder filled in from reference TRBV7-2 and TRBJ2-3): GAGVSQSPSNKVTEKGKDVELRCDPISGHTALYWYRQSLGQGLEFLIYFQGNSAPDKSGLPSDRFSAERTGGSVSTLTIQRTQQEDSAVYLCASSPGGAASTDTQYFGPGTRLTVL.

This clonotype was observed a few times. The V gene is TRBV7-2, the J gene TRBJ2-5; a weak D match, TRBD2 (6 bases). Germline V lookup: CDR1 SGHTA, CDR2 FQGNSA. V lost 1 base and J 4 bases, leaving 13 bases between the germline ends. The CDR3 is 15 residues long. CDR3 DNA: TGTGCCAGCAGCTTAGTTGCGGGAAATGGAGAGACCCAGTACTTC. Translating gives CASSLVAGNGETQYF.

This chain connects TRBV20-1 to TRBJ2-7; 9 bases line up with TRBD1. The trim removed 4 bases at V and 5 bases at J, leaving 6 bases unmatched. The CDR3 loop spans 13 amino acids. Germline CDR1 and CDR2: DFQATT and SNEGSKA (reference sequence). CDR3 amino acids: CSATDRDRDEQYF. The CDR3 coding sequence is TGCAGTGCTACAGACCGGGACAGGGACGAGCAGTACTTC.

The chain couples TRBV6-5 to TRBJ2-5; D is perhaps TRBD2 (5 bases). CDR3 length: 11 residues. The germline CDR1 and CDR2 sequences are MNHEY and SVGAGI. V was shortened by 5 bases and J by 10 bases, with 11 bases between the two germline ends. The CDR3 coding sequence is TGTGCCAGCAGTCACCGGGGAGTCCAGTACTTC. This encodes CASSHRGVQYF.

Here the CDR3 reads CASSSRDPPPQYF. As DNA, the CDR3 is TGTGCCAGCAGCTCACGGGACCCCCCTCCGCAGTATTTT. V and J are TRBV7-2 and TRBJ2-3; D tentatively reads TRBD1 or TRBD2 (5 bases each). Trimming shortened V by 4 bases and J by 10 bases, and 15 bases separated the two germline ends. The length of the CDR3 is 13 residues. From germline, CDR1 is SGHTA and CDR2 FQGNSA.